These 32 T cell receptor beta chains came from one sample sequenced in a study of blood T cells in healthy people across ages (dated by TCRdb to between 2014 and 2016). To prepare the library, 5' RACE was applied. Sequencing was performed on an Illumina HiSeq 2500. A second PCR of roughly 6 to 11 cycles was run with a J-beta primer mix and a sample-barcoded 5' primer. TCRdb reworked the public reads: Q25 trimming with fastp, MiXCR clone assembly, productive beta chains retained. Rows merge per CDR3 protein into single entries with the most common DNA and genes. For this sample there are 800,000 or so distinct CDR3 sequences; around 68% appear just once. The ten largest account for roughly 26% of the sample. Sequences were obtained from blood. The source of these receptors is a man aged 30-40 years in good health.

V usage is TRBV4-2 and J usage is TRBJ2-1, with D possibly being TRBD1 (6 bases). The CDR3 contains 22 residues. Germline-derived CDR1 and CDR2 are LGHNA and YNFKEQ. Trimming pared 3 bases from V and 1 base from J, leaving 31 bases between. CDR3 in amino acids: CASSHEPGRGRDRSWSYNEQFF. CDR3 in DNA: TGTGCCAGCAGCCATGAACCGGGACGGGGTCGAGACAGGTCGTGGTCCTACAATGAGCAGTTCTTC.

This chain uses TRBV20-1 with TRBJ2-7; 15 nucleotides align to TRBD2. J gave up 7 bases and V 2 bases, and 15 bases lay outside the gene matches. Germline CDR1 and CDR2: DFQATT and SNEGSKA (reference sequence). This CDR3 contains 18 residues. The CDR3 is CSARSGLAGGISYNEQYF. Written as DNA, the CDR3 is TGCAGTGCTAGATCGGGACTAGCGGGGGGTATCTCCTACAATGAGCAGTACTTC.

This clonotype was seen a handful of times. This chain joins TRBV4-3 and TRBJ1-1; tentatively, D is TRBD1 (6 bases). Germline V gene lookup returns CDR1 LGHNA and CDR2 YSLEER. Trimming stripped 4 bases from V and 5 bases from J, with 23 bases between. This CDR3 has 17 residues. This CDR3 is CASSPQPDSGRVTEAFF. In DNA, the CDR3 is TGCGCCAGCAGCCCCCAGCCGGACAGCGGGCGGGTAACTGAAGCTTTCTTT.

V usage is TRBV6-2 or TRBV6-3 and J usage is TRBJ2-5; D is perhaps TRBD1 (5 bases). The better agreement between TRBJ2-1 and the DNA end casts doubt on the J call. Germline CDR1 is MNHEY and CDR2 is SVGEGT. This CDR3 has 18 amino acids. CDR3 protein: CASSYSAGIDQYQETQFF. The CDR3 coding sequence is TGTGCCAGCAGTTACAGTGCAGGGATTGACCAGTACCAAGAGACCCAGTTCTTC.

The chain carries TRBV7-2 and TRBJ2-5; 11 bases line up with TRBD2. V trimming: 6 bases; J trimming: 5 bases; junction bases outside the gene matches: 11. The germline CDR1 and CDR2 sequences are SGHTA and FQGNSA. This CDR3 region has 16 residues. CDR3 protein: CASSRLAGTPEETQYF. The CDR3 bases are TGTGCCAGCAGTCGACTAGCGGGGACTCCGGAGGAGACCCAGTACTTC.

The gene calls are TRBV10-3 and TRBJ2-5; 9 bases map to TRBD2. The CDR3 has 15 amino acids. V trimming: 2 bases; J trimming: 2 bases; junction bases outside the gene matches: 3. CDR1 is ENHRY, CDR2 SYGVKD, per germline. CDR3 residues: CAISEGSGSQETQYF. In nucleotides, the CDR3 is TGTGCCATCAGTGAGGGTAGCGGGAGTCAAGAGACCCAGTACTTC.

This clonotype was recorded a few times. The chain carries TRBV7-2 and TRBJ2-2; 7 bases align to TRBD1. V shed 5 bases, J shed 9 bases, and the junction held 12 bases outside the gene matches. From germline, CDR1 is SGHTA and CDR2 FQGNSA. The CDR3 runs to 15 residues. CDR3 coding DNA: TGTGCCAGCAGCACCGGGACAGTGGGATCGAGGGAGCTGTTTTTT. It encodes CASSTGTVGSRELFF. The full variable domain, its missing parts supplied by reference TRBV7-2 and TRBJ2-2, is GAGVSQSPSNKVTEKGKDVELRCDPISGHTALYWYRQSLGQGLEFLIYFQGNSAPDKSGLPSDRFSAERTGGSVSTLTIQRTQQEDSAVYLCASSTGTVGSRELFFGEGSRLTVL.

This clonotype has a handful of counts. J is TRBJ2-1 and V is TRBV12-3 or TRBV12-4; TRBD1 agrees at 7 bases. CDR3 size: 13 residues. V was pared by 7 bases and J by 7 bases, with 7 bases of the junction left unmatched. The CDR3 nucleotides are TGTGCCAGCATGCTGACAGGGAATAATGAGCAGTTCTTC. Translated: CASMLTGNNEQFF.

CDR3 residues: CASSPLGGGVYNEQFF. CDR3 coding DNA: TGTGCCAGCAGCCCCTTGGGCGGGGGAGTTTACAATGAGCAGTTCTTC. V is TRBV9 and J is TRBJ2-1, with TRBD2 matching 7 bases. With V trimmed by 4 bases and J by 4 bases, 11 bases remained unmatched. The CDR3 spans 16 residues. Germline V gene sequence: CDR1 SGDLS, CDR2 YYNGEE.

This rearrangement joins TRBV4-3 to TRBJ2-4; TRBD2 matches 8 bases. The last part of the DNA fits TRBJ2-7 better; the J call may be wrong. This CDR3 contains 14 residues. Looked up from germline, CDR1 is LGHNA and CDR2 is YSLEER. CDR3 sequence reads: CASFREGPPYEQYF. The CDR3, as DNA: TGCGCCAGCTTCCGGGAGGGGCCCCCCTACGAGCAGTACTTC.

This clonotype has only a few counts. This chain uses TRBV7-3 with TRBJ2-7; TRBD1 agrees at 9 bases. The CDR3 runs 16 residues. Germline CDR1 SGHTA, CDR2 FQGTGA. V lost 7 bases and J lost 3; bases outside the gene matches: 13. The CDR3 sequence is CASNVTSGQGNYEQYF. CDR3 DNA: TGTGCCAGCAACGTAACATCGGGACAGGGCAACTACGAGCAGTACTTC.

CDR3 protein: CASSPQSTGEQFF. CDR3 DNA sequence: TGTGCCAGCAGCCCTCAGAGTACGGGTGAGCAGTTCTTC. The J gene is TRBJ2-1, the V gene TRBV7-8; D remains ambiguous. The CDR3 has 13 residues. The germline gives CDR1 SGHVS, CDR2 FQNEAQ. Trimming pared 5 bases from V and 9 bases from J, leaving 14 bases between.

The chain joins TRBV12-3 or TRBV12-4 to TRBJ1-4; 8 bases line up with TRBD1. The V gene end was trimmed by 7 bases and the J gene end by 7 bases; junction bases not matched to a gene: 8. The CDR3 extends over 14 amino acids. CDR3: CASTTQGAFEKLFF. The CDR3 DNA follows: TGTGCCAGCACCACCCAGGGGGCCTTTGAAAAACTGTTTTTT.

The chain has TRBV4-3 and TRBJ2-1, with TRBD2 matching 8 bases. The germline V gene has CDR1 LGHNA and CDR2 YSLEER. With V trimmed by 1 base and J by 3 bases, 2 bases remained unmatched. The CDR3 sequence is 15 residues long. As DNA, the CDR3 is TGCGCCAGCAGCCAAGTTAGCGGGATCTACAATGAGCAGTTCTTC. Amino acids: CASSQVSGIYNEQFF.

The CDR3 region has the DNA TGTGCCAGCAGCCTAACTCGACAGGGGAAAGAGACCCAGTACTTC. Protein: CASSLTRQGKETQYF. This chain connects TRBV7-6 to TRBJ2-5; the match to TRBD1 covers 8 bases. V shed 5 bases and J 3 bases; nucleotides not matched to a gene: 8. CDR1 SGHVS and CDR2 FNYEAQ come from the germline V gene. The CDR3 has 15 residues.

This chain uses TRBV27 with TRBJ2-1; D might be TRBD1 or TRBD2, each matching 5 bases. The better agreement between TRBJ2-7 and the DNA end casts doubt on the J call. The germline V gene has CDR1 MNHEY and CDR2 SMNVEV (reference sequence). The CDR3 is 15 amino acids. The CDR3 protein is CASSGEGAPYNEQYF. CDR3 DNA sequence: TGTGCCAGCTCCGGGGAAGGGGCCCCCTACAATGAGCAGTACTTC.

This clonotype is a singleton in its sample. The chain recombines TRBV20-1 with TRBJ2-1; 9 positions match TRBD2. The CDR3 totals 17 residues. The V segment lost 1 base and the J segment 4 bases; nucleotides outside the gene matches: 11. Looked up from germline, CDR1 is DFQATT and CDR2 is SNEGSKA (reference sequence). The CDR3 DNA follows: TGCAGTGCTAGAGGGGCGGGGGGTAGCGGGGGATACAATGAGCAGTTCTTC. Protein product: CSARGAGGSGGYNEQFF.

The J gene is TRBJ1-2, the V gene TRBV5-1; TRBD1 agrees at 8 bases. The length of the CDR3 is 16 residues. Per the germline V gene, CDR1 is SGHRS and CDR2 is YFSETQ. V shed 4 bases, J shed 4 bases, and the junction held 12 bases outside the gene matches. The chain's CDR3 is CASSTGQGERIYGYTF. The CDR3 nucleotides read TGCGCCAGCAGCACCGGACAGGGTGAACGGATCTATGGCTACACCTTC.

This clonotype was seen only a few times. The chain uses TRBV6-2 or TRBV6-3 and TRBJ2-4; D remains unclear. The V gene's germline CDR1 is MNHEY and CDR2 SVGEGT. The V gene lost 0 bases and the J gene lost 13 bases, with 10 bases spanning the gap. This CDR3 contains 12 residues. The CDR3, as DNA: TGTGCCAGCAGTTACTCTGGGTTCTTCCAGTACTTC. Translation gives CASSYSGFFQYF.

This clonotype was counted a few times. This chain uses TRBV15 with TRBJ2-7; unclear D gene. The CDR3 is made up of 14 amino acids. CDR1 is LNHNV and CDR2 is YYDKDF in the germline V gene (reference sequence). V gave up 5 bases and J gave up 6 bases, with 17 bases separating them. The CDR3 reads CATSPRVSPGEQYF. In DNA, the CDR3 is TGTGCCACCAGCCCTCGAGTCTCGCCTGGCGAGCAGTACTTC.

This chain uses TRBV7-2 with TRBJ2-7; tentatively, D is TRBD2 (6 bases). The CDR3 length is 17 residues. Between the trimmed V and J ends, which lost 4 bases and 2 bases, there was a span of 21 bases. Germline CDR1 is SGHTA and CDR2 is FQGNSA. CDR3 amino acids: CASSSNGGSKAPYEQYF. In nucleotides, the CDR3 is TGTGCCAGCAGCTCCAACGGGGGATCAAAAGCCCCCTACGAGCAGTACTTC.

Note on this clonotype: One end of the junction fails to match germline, which may point to a read error. The chain carries TRBV7-3 and TRBJ2-1; tentative D call: TRBD2 (6 bases). The CDR3 runs to 13 residues. Looked up from germline, CDR1 is SGHTA and CDR2 is FQGTGA. CDR3 DNA: TGCGCCAGCAGCTTATTGGGGGGTAATGAGCAGTTCTTC. As protein: CASSLLGGNEQFF.

This chain uses TRBV20-1 with TRBJ2-2; TRBD2 matches 13 bases. Germline V gene lookup returns CDR1 DFQATT and CDR2 SNEGSKA (reference sequence). The CDR3 is 18 residues long. Unmatched junction bases numbered 15, after V lost 4 bases and J lost 7 bases. The CDR3 nucleotides read TGCAGTGCTACCCGGACTAGCGGGGGCCCTAGACGGGTCGGGGAGCTGTTTTTT. Translation: CSATRTSGGPRRVGELFF.

The CDR3, as DNA: TGCAGCGTTGTAGAGACAGGGGACGAGCAGTACTTC. Translating gives CSVVETGDEQYF. This rearrangement joins TRBV29-1 to TRBJ2-7; 8 bases map to TRBD1. Germline V gene sequence: CDR1 SQVTM, CDR2 ANQGSEA. J lost 5 bases, V lost 4 bases, and 4 bases had no gene match. The CDR3 spans 12 residues.

The J gene is TRBJ2-1, the V gene TRBV4-2; 10 bases align to TRBD2. Germline CDR1 LGHNA, CDR2 YNFKEQ. The CDR3 is 16 amino acids. Unmatched junction bases numbered 6, after V lost 4 bases and J lost 3 bases. CDR3 in amino acids: CASSPTLAGNYNEQFF. CDR3 coding DNA: TGTGCCAGCAGCCCCACACTAGCGGGAAACTACAATGAGCAGTTCTTC.

This clonotype was counted only a few times. The rearrangement uses TRBV7-9 and TRBJ1-6, with TRBD1 identical over 7 bases. V shed 2 bases, J shed 9 bases, and the junction held 4 bases outside the gene matches. The germline V gene has CDR1 SEHNR and CDR2 FQNEAQ (reference sequence). The CDR3 consists of 14 residues. CDR3 sequence: CASSLQQGISPLHF. CDR3 bases: TGTGCCAGCAGCTTACAACAGGGGATTTCACCCCTCCACTTT.

The chain links TRBV5-5 to TRBJ1-2; TRBD1 agrees at 8 bases. The V gene end was trimmed by 4 bases and the J gene end by 3 bases; junction bases not matched to a gene: 2. Germline CDR1 SGHKS, CDR2 YYEKEE (reference sequence). The CDR3 totals 13 residues. The CDR3: CASSVQGDYGYTF. The CDR3 DNA follows: TGTGCCAGCAGCGTACAGGGGGACTATGGCTACACCTTC. Full variable domain (outside the CDR3, taken from reference TRBV5-5 and TRBJ1-2): DAGVTQSPTHLIKTRGQQVTLRCSPISGHKSVSWYQQVLGQGPQFIFQYYEKEERGRGNFPDRFSARQFPNYSSELNVNALLLGDSALYLCASSVQGDYGYTFGSGTRLTVV.

The gene calls are TRBV28 and TRBJ2-6; TRBD1 aligns across 8 bases. CDR3 length: 17 residues. After removal of 5 bases from V and 0 bases from J, the junction contained 6 bases not matched to a gene. Germline V gene lookup returns CDR1 MDHEN and CDR2 SYDVKM. Here the CDR3 reads CASSRGQENSGANVLTF. The CDR3 nucleotides are TGTGCCAGCAGTCGGGGACAGGAAAACTCTGGGGCCAACGTCCTGACTTTC. The entire variable domain, with the rest obtained from reference TRBV28 and TRBJ2-6, is as follows: DVKVTQSSRYLVKRTGEKVFLECVQDMDHENMFWYRQDPGLGLRLIYFSYDVKMKEKGDIPEGYSVSREKKERFSLILESASTNQTSMYLCASSRGQENSGANVLTFGAGSRLTVL.

The J gene is TRBJ1-5, the V gene TRBV20-1; TRBD1 agrees at 7 bases. Germline V CDR1 and CDR2: DFQATT, SNEGSKA (reference sequence). V lost 4 bases and J lost 11; bases outside the gene matches: 17. The CDR3 is 15 amino acids. CDR3 region: CSAIPGQISNGAQHF. The DNA of the CDR3 is TGCAGTGCTATACCGGGACAGATTTCGAATGGGGCCCAGCATTTT.

The chain joins TRBV20-1 to TRBJ2-3; a possible D gene is TRBD2 (7 bases). The CDR3 is 12 residues long. V lost 5 bases and J lost 7, with 13 bases in between. Per the germline V gene, CDR1 is DFQATT and CDR2 is SNEGSKA (reference sequence). CDR3: CSAPGGEYTQYF. CDR3 DNA sequence: TGCAGTGCTCCGGGGGGCGAGTATACGCAGTATTTT.

The rearrangement joins TRBV6-1 to TRBJ1-4; D not resolved. CDR1 and CDR2 (germline): MNHNS, SASEGT. Trimming shortened V by 1 base and J by 5 bases, and 11 bases separated the two germline ends. The length of the CDR3 is 15 residues. The DNA for the CDR3 is TGTGCCAGCAGTGAAGGCAGAGATCTCAATGAAAAACTGTTTTTT. Translated: CASSEGRDLNEKLFF.

V usage is TRBV27 and J usage is TRBJ2-7, with 9 bases fitting TRBD1. This CDR3 comprises 14 residues. Looked up from germline, CDR1 is MNHEY and CDR2 is SMNVEV (reference sequence). The trim removed 8 bases at V and 3 bases at J, leaving 8 bases unmatched. This chain's CDR3 is CASGPGTGFYEQYF. The CDR3 nucleotides are TGTGCCAGCGGGCCCGGGACAGGGTTCTACGAGCAGTACTTC.